The clone carrying this T cell receptor beta chain came up once. Germline-derived CDR1 and CDR2 are SGHRS and YFSETQ. The V segment lost 4 bases and the J segment 9 bases; nucleotides outside the gene matches: 10. The CDR3 extends over 14 amino acids. Profiling relied on immunoSEQ multiplex PCR, and the TCRdb table lists in-frame clones only, not all of them. Among roughly 240,000 clones, around nine tenths were seen once, and the ten largest hold about 3%. The data originate from a study of cytomegalovirus exposure and HLA in healthy donors. This rearrangement joins TRBV5-1 to TRBJ2-1, with 7 bases matching TRBD2. The receptor was isolated from a man between 18 and 29 years old in good health and CMV-seronegative. The sample comprised PBMCs. DNA for the CDR3: TGCGCCAGCAGCACGAAGTACGGGGGGACTGAGCAGTTCTTC. As protein: CASSTKYGGTEQFF.